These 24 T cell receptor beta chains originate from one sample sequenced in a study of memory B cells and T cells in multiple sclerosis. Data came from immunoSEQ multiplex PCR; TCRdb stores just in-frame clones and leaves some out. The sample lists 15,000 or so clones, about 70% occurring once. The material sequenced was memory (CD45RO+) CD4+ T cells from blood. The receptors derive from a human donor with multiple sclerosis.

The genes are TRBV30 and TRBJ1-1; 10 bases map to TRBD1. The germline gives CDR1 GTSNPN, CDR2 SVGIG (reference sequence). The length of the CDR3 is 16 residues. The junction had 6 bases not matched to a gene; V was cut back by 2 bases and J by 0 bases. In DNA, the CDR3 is TGTGCCTGGAGTACCCGACAGGGGGCCTTGAACACTGAAGCTTTCTTT. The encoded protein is CAWSTRQGALNTEAFF.

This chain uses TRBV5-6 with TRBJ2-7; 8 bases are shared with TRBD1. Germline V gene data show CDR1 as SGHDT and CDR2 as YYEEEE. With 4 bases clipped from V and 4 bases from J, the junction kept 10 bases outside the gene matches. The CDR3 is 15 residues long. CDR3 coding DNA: TGTGCCAGCAGCCTAGGCGGGACAGGAATATACGAGCAGTACTTC. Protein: CASSLGGTGIYEQYF. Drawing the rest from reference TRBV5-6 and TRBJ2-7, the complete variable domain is DAGVTQSPTHLIKTRGQQVTLRCSPKSGHDTVSWYQQALGQGPQFIFQYYEEEERQRGNFPDRFSGHQFPNYSSELNVNALLLGDSALYLCASSLGGTGIYEQYFGPGTRLTVT.

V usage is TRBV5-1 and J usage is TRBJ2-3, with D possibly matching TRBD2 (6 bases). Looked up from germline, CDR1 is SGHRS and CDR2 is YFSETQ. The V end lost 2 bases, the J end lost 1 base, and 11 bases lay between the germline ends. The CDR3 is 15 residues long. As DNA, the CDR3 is TGCGCCAGCAGCTTTCGCGGGGTCGGCACAGATACGCAGTATTTT. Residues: CASSFRGVGTDTQYF.

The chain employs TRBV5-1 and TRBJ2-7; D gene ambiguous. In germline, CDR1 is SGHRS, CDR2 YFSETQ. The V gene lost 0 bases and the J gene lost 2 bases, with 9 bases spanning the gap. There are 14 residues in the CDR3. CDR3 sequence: CASSLVAGTYEQYF. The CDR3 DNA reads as TGCGCCAGCAGCTTGGTTGCAGGAACCTACGAGCAGTACTTC.

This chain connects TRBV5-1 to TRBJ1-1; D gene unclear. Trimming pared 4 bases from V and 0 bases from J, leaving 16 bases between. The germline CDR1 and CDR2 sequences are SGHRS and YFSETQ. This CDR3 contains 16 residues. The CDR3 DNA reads TGCGCCAGCAGCCGAGACATACCGTCTATGAACACTGAAGCTTTCTTT. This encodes CASSRDIPSMNTEAFF.

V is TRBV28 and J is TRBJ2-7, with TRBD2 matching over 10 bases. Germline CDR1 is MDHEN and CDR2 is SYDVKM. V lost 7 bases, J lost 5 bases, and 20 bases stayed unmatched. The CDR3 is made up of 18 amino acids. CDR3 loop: CASTQRRELLAGKNEQYF. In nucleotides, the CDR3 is TGTGCCAGCACCCAAAGGAGGGAGCTACTAGCGGGGAAAAACGAGCAGTACTTC. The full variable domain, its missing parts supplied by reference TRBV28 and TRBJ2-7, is DVKVTQSSRYLVKRTGEKVFLECVQDMDHENMFWYRQDPGLGLRLIYFSYDVKMKEKGDIPEGYSVSREKKERFSLILESASTNQTSMYLCASTQRRELLAGKNEQYFGPGTRLTVT.

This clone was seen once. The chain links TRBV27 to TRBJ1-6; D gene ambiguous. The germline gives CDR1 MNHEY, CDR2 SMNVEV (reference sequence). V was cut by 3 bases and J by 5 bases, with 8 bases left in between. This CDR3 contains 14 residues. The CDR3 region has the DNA TGTGCCAGCAGTTTTCAGGTAGATAATTCACCCCTCCACTTT. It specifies CASSFQVDNSPLHF.

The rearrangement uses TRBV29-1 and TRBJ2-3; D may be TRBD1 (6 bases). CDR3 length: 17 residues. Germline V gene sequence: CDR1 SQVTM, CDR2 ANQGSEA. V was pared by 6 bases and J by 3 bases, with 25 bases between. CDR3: CSVLLGEGVGRTDTQYF. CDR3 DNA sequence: TGCAGCGTCCTCCTCGGTGAGGGGGTCGGGCGGACAGATACGCAGTATTTT.

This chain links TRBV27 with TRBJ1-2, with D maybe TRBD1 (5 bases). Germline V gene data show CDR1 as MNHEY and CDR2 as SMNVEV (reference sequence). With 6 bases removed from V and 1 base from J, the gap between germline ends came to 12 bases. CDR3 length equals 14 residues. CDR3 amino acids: CASRPDSRNYGYTF. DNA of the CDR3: TGTGCCAGCAGACCCGACAGTCGTAACTATGGCTACACCTTC.

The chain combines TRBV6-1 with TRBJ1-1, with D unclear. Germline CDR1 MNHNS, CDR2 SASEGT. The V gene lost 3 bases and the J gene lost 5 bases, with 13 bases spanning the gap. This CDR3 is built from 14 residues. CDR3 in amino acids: CASSERPIGTEAFF. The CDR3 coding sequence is TGTGCCAGCAGTGAGCGGCCAATTGGGACTGAAGCTTTCTTT.

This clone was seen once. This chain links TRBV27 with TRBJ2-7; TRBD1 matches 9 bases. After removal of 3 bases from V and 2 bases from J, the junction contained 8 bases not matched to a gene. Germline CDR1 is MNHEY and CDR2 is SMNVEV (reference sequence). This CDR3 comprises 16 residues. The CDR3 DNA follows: TGTGCCAGCAGTTTCTACGGGACAGGGAAGGCCTACGAGCAGTACTTC. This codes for CASSFYGTGKAYEQYF.

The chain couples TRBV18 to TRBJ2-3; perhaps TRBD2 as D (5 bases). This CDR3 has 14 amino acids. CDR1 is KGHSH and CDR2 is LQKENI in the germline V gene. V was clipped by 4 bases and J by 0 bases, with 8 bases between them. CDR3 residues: CASSREHSTDTQYF. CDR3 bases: TGTGCCAGCTCACGGGAGCATAGCACAGATACGCAGTATTTT.

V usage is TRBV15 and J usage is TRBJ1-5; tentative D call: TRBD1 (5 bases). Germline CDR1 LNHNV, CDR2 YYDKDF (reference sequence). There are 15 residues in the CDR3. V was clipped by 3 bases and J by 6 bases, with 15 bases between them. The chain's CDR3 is CATSREGPGPQPQHF. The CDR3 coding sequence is TGTGCCACCAGCAGGGAGGGGCCAGGGCCTCAGCCCCAGCATTTT. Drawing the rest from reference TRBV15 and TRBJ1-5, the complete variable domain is DAMVIQNPRYQVTQFGKPVTLSCSQTLNHNVMYWYQQKSSQAPKLLFHYYDKDFNNEADTPDNFQSRRPNTSFCFLDIRSPGLGDTAMYLCATSREGPGPQPQHFGDGTRLSIL.

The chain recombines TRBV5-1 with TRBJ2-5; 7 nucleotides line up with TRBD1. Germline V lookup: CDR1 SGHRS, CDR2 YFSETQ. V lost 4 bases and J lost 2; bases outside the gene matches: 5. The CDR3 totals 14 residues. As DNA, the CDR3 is TGCGCCAGCAGCCCGCGACAGGGTCAAGAGACCCAGTACTTC. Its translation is CASSPRQGQETQYF.

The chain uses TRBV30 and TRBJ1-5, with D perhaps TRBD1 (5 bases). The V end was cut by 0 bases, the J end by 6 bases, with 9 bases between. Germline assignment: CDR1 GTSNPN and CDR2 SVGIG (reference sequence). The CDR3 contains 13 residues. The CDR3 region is CAWSVGGAQPQHF. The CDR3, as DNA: TGTGCCTGGAGTGTAGGTGGGGCTCAGCCCCAGCATTTT.

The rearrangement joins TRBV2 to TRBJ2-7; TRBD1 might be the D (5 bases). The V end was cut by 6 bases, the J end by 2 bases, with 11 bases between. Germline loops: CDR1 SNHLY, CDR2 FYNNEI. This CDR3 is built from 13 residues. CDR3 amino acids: CASRVAGPYEQYF. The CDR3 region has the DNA TGTGCCAGCAGGGTGGCAGGGCCCTACGAGCAGTACTTC.

The CDR3 sequence is CASRDGAGYGYTF. In nucleotides, the CDR3 is TGCGCCAGCAGAGATGGGGCAGGCTATGGCTACACCTTC. The gene calls are TRBV5-1 and TRBJ1-2; maybe TRBD1 (5 bases). Trimming left V 5 bases short and J 4 bases short, with 12 bases between. This CDR3 comprises 13 residues. Germline V gene data show CDR1 as SGHRS and CDR2 as YFSETQ.

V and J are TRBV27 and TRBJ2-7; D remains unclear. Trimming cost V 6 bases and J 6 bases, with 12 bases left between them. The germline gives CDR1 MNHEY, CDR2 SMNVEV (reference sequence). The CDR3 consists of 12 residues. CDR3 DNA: TGTGCCAGCAGGCGGCAATTGGGCGAGCAGTACTTC. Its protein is CASRRQLGEQYF.

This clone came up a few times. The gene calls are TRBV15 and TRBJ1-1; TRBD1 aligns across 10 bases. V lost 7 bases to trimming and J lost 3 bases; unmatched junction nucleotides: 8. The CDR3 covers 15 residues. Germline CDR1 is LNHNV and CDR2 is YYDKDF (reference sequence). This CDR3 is CATNQAGTGDTEAFF. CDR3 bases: TGTGCCACCAACCAAGCCGGGACAGGGGACACTGAAGCTTTCTTT.

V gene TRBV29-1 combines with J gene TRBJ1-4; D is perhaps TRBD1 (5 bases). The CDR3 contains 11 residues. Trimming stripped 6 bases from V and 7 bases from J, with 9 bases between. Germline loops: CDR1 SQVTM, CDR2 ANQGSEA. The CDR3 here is CSVWDFEKLFF. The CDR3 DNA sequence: TGCAGCGTCTGGGACTTTGAAAAACTGTTTTTT.

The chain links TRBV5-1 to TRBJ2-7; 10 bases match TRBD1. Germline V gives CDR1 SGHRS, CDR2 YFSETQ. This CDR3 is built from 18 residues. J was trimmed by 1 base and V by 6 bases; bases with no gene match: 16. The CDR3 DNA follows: TGCGCCAGCACCCGAGGGGACAGGGGTAGTTTTGGATCCTACGAGCAGTACTTC. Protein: CASTRGDRGSFGSYEQYF.

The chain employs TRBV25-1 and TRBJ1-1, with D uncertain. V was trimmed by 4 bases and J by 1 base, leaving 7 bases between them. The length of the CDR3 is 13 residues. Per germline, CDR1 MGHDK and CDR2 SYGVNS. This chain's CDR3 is CASSVPGNTEAFF. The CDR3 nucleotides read TGTGCCAGCAGTGTCCCAGGGAACACTGAAGCTTTCTTT.

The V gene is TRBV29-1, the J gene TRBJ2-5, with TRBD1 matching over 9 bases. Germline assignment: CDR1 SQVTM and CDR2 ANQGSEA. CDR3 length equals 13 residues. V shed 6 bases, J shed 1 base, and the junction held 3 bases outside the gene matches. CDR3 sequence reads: CSVGTGPQETQYF. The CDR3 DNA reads TGCAGCGTAGGGACAGGGCCCCAAGAGACCCAGTACTTC. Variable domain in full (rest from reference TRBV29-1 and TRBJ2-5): SAVISQKPSRDICQRGTSLTIQCQVDSQVTMMFWYRQQPGQSLTLIATANQGSEATYESGFVIDKFPISRPNLTFSTLTVSNMSPEDSSIYLCSVGTGPQETQYFGPGTRLLVL.

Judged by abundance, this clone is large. The CDR3 region is CASSLAPSGSYEQYF. The CDR3, as DNA: TGTGCCAGCAGCTTGGCCCCTAGCGGGAGCTACGAGCAGTACTTC. The chain links TRBV5-4 to TRBJ2-7, with TRBD2 matching over 10 bases. Trimming took 0 bases from V and 3 from J; bases not matched to a gene: 3. This CDR3 comprises 15 residues. Per germline, CDR1 SGHNT and CDR2 YYREEE (reference sequence).